This T cell receptor beta chain was identified in a study of regulatory T cells in long-lasting Graves disease. CDR3 regions were amplified by Arm-PCR using iRepertoire HTBI primers to build TCR beta libraries. TCRdb independently ran MiXCR on the multiplex PCR reads; one entry per CDR3 protein. Of over 200,000 distinct CDR3 sequences in the sample, approximately 20% were seen once. The time point is: newly diagnosed GD, antithyroid drugs for less than 3 months. Preparation of the TCR library used RNA extracted from PBMCs. CDR1 MGHRA and CDR2 YSYEKL come from the germline V gene. This CDR3 comprises 13 residues. V was pared by 2 bases and J by 12 bases, with 9 bases of the junction left unmatched. These data were also filed under a second study, of T cells in Graves' hyperthyroidism and ophthalmopathy.

This TCR was recovered from a woman aged 25 to 45 with Graves disease. The chain combines TRBV4-1 with TRBJ1-1, with TRBD1 identical over 7 bases. Here the sequenced sample was peripheral blood mononuclear cells (PBMCs), taken at new diagnosis, from a patient treated with antithyroid drugs. CDR3: CASSQFWQGGTFF. The CDR3 DNA reads as TGCGCCAGCAGCCAATTTTGGCAGGGGGGAACTTTCTTT.